This T cell receptor (beta chain) is from a study of OX40 agonist ivuxolimab in advanced cancers. The overall study: Dosing consisted of intravenous ivuxolimab at 0.01 to 10 mg/kg every 2 weeks.

The protocol was immunoSEQ multiplex PCR, while the TCRdb copy is restricted to in-frame clones and leaves out a portion. The sample yields 66,000 or so clones, 85% seen once. In regard to this clone: Its antigen remains unknown.

General study points: Antigens targeted by the expanded peripheral T cells were not determined. Clonal expansion from baseline to week 6 occurred in both CD4+ and CD8+ T cells.

The TCR comes from an adult with an advanced solid tumor such as melanoma, head and neck, liver or kidney cancer. Sample: CD4+ or CD8+ T cells sorted from blood, taken in a trial of the OX40 agonist ivuxolimab.

CDR3 region: CASSPGGSSYEQYF. CDR3 nucleotide sequence: TGCGCCAGCAGCCCCGGGGGGAGCTCCTACGAGCAGTACTTC. V gene TRBV5-1 combines with J gene TRBJ2-7; TRBD2 agrees at 7 bases. The J segment lost 0 bases and the V segment lost 4 bases, leaving 4 bases of the junction unmatched. The CDR3 has 14 amino acids. In germline, CDR1 is SGHRS, CDR2 YFSETQ.